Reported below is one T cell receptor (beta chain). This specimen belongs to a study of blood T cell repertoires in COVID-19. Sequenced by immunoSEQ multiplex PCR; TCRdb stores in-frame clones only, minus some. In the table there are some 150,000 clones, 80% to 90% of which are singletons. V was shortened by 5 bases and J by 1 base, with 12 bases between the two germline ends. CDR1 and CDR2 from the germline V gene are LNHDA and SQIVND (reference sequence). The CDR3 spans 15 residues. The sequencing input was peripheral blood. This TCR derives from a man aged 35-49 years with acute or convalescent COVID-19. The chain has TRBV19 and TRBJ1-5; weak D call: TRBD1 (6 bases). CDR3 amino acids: CASSLTGYSNQPQHF. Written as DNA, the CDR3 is TGTGCCAGTAGTCTCACAGGGTACAGCAATCAGCCCCAGCATTTT.